A single sample is the source of the 12 T cell receptor beta chains below, sequenced in a study of long-term antiretroviral therapy in people with HIV. This was the immunoSEQ v3.0 assay at survey level. Data came from immunoSEQ multiplex PCR; TCRdb stores just in-frame clones and leaves some out. The table includes about 30,000 clones, roughly 80% detected once. The specimen was unsorted PBMCs, collected 0.3 years after starting antiretroviral therapy. The source of these receptors is a man aged 40-49 years with HIV.

This clone appeared a single time. The V and J genes are TRBV19 and TRBJ2-3, with no clear D. V lost 5 bases and J 3 bases, leaving 9 bases between the germline ends. The CDR3 has 13 amino acids. Germline CDR1 LNHDA, CDR2 SQIVND (reference sequence). CDR3 residues: CASSSRATDTQYF. The CDR3 bases are TGTGCCAGTAGTTCACGGGCGACAGATACGCAGTATTTT.

The chain is built from TRBV7-8 and TRBJ1-6; TRBD1 is a possible D gene (5 bases). CDR1 is SGHVS and CDR2 is FQNEAQ in the germline V gene. The CDR3 covers 14 residues. With 4 bases removed from V and 9 bases from J, the gap between germline ends came to 13 bases. The CDR3, as DNA: TGTGCCAGCAGCTATAGGGGCGTAATTTCACCCCTCCACTTT. This gives the protein CASSYRGVISPLHF.

This clone was observed once. V gene TRBV28 combines with J gene TRBJ2-7, with 13 bases that match TRBD2. Losses at the gene ends were 4 bases for V and 5 bases for J; bases not matched to a gene: 8. The CDR3 has 16 amino acids. Germline assignment: CDR1 MDHEN and CDR2 SYDVKM. The CDR3 here is CASSSGTSGIPHEQYF. CDR3 bases: TGTGCCAGCAGTTCCGGGACTAGCGGGATCCCCCACGAGCAGTACTTC. Together with reference TRBV28 and TRBJ2-7, the CDR3 gives the full variable domain: DVKVTQSSRYLVKRTGEKVFLECVQDMDHENMFWYRQDPGLGLRLIYFSYDVKMKEKGDIPEGYSVSREKKERFSLILESASTNQTSMYLCASSSGTSGIPHEQYFGPGTRLTVT.

This clone was counted once. The chain employs TRBV5-6 and TRBJ1-5; D remains ambiguous. The ends were cut back, 2 bases at V and 4 bases at J, with 7 bases in the middle. CDR3 length: 13 residues. Per the germline V gene, CDR1 is SGHDT and CDR2 is YYEEEE. The CDR3 coding sequence is TGTGCCAGCAGCTTAACCGGGAATCAGCCCCAGCATTTT. It is translated as CASSLTGNQPQHF.

The CDR3 loop reads CASSFSGGETQYF. In DNA, the CDR3 is TGTGCCAGCAGTTTTAGCGGGGGGGAGACCCAGTACTTC. The genes are TRBV28 and TRBJ2-5, with TRBD2 matching over 10 bases. This CDR3 has 13 amino acids. CDR1 and CDR2 from the germline V gene are MDHEN and SYDVKM. The J segment lost 5 bases and the V segment lost 3 bases, leaving 0 bases of the junction unmatched.

This chain connects TRBV12-5 to TRBJ2-1; 15 bases are shared with TRBD2. The junction had 7 bases not matched to a gene; V was cut back by 3 bases and J by 7 bases. The germline V gene has CDR1 LGHNT and CDR2 FRNRAP. The CDR3 consists of 17 residues. CDR3 bases: TGTGCTAGTGGTTTCGCAGGACTAGCGGGGGGGAGGAATGAGCAGTTCTTC. This gives the protein CASGFAGLAGGRNEQFF.

V gene TRBV11-2 combines with J gene TRBJ1-1; D is unresolved. With 3 bases removed from V and 3 bases from J, the gap between germline ends came to 2 bases. CDR1 and CDR2 (germline): SGHAT, FQNNGV. The CDR3 is 11 residues long. This chain's CDR3 is CASSFYTEAFF. CDR3 sequence (DNA): TGTGCCAGCAGCTTTTACACTGAAGCTTTCTTT.

This chain connects TRBV30 to TRBJ1-1; no reliable D call. V gave up 3 bases and J gave up 4 bases, with 24 bases separating them. Germline V CDR1 and CDR2: GTSNPN, SVGIG (reference sequence). The CDR3 spans 17 residues. The CDR3: CAWSIGTVGSSGTEAFF. The DNA for the CDR3 is TGTGCCTGGAGCATAGGTACGGTGGGTTCCTCCGGCACTGAAGCTTTCTTT.

The chain joins TRBV10-1 to TRBJ2-2; D unclear. V shed 1 base and J shed 5 bases, with 5 bases lying between them. The CDR3 contains 13 residues. The germline V gene encodes CDR1 WNHNN and CDR2 SYGVQD (reference sequence). This CDR3 reads CASSEWRTGELFF. The DNA for the CDR3 is TGCGCCAGCAGTGAGTGGCGAACCGGGGAGCTGTTTTTT.

This rearrangement joins TRBV13 to TRBJ1-1; a possible D gene is TRBD1 (5 bases). The CDR3 is made up of 12 amino acids. V lost 5 bases and J 4 bases, leaving 8 bases between the germline ends. Germline V gene data show CDR1 as PRHDT and CDR2 as FYEKMQ (reference sequence). The CDR3 reads CASSTGGTEAFF. CDR3 DNA: TGTGCCAGCAGCACGGGGGGCACTGAAGCTTTCTTT.

V gene TRBV7-9 combines with J gene TRBJ1-1; D ambiguous. The germline V gene encodes CDR1 SEHNR and CDR2 FQNEAQ (reference sequence). The CDR3 contains 15 residues. V lost 0 bases and J lost 7, with 15 bases in between. The CDR3 DNA reads TGTGCCAGCAGCTTAGCCGTCTCGAGAATCGATGAAGCTTTCTTT. It is translated as CASSLAVSRIDEAFF. Complete variable domain (other parts from reference TRBV7-9 and TRBJ1-1): DTGVSQNPRHKITKRGQNVTFRCDPISEHNRLYWYRQTLGQGPEFLTYFQNEAQLEKSRLLSDRFSAERPKGSFSTLEIQRTEQGDSAMYLCASSLAVSRIDEAFFGQGTRLTVV.

The V gene is TRBV19, the J gene TRBJ1-2; perhaps TRBD1 as D (6 bases). V was trimmed by 7 bases and J by 4 bases, leaving 22 bases between them. The CDR3 consists of 16 residues. In germline, CDR1 is LNHDA, CDR2 SQIVND (reference sequence). The CDR3 DNA follows: TGTGCCAGTACCTCATACAAATGGACAGCGATCTATGGCTACACCTTC. Encoded protein: CASTSYKWTAIYGYTF.